Shown below are 31 T cell receptor beta chains from a single sample sequenced in a study of blood T cell repertoires in COVID-19. Sequencing was performed with immunoSEQ multiplex PCR; in TCRdb, only in-frame clones are kept and a portion is missing. The sample holds about 97,000 clones; 82% are singletons and the top ten take more than 9%. The sequenced sample was peripheral blood. These receptors all come from a man aged 70 or older with acute or convalescent COVID-19.

The rearrangement links TRBV23-1 to TRBJ1-1, with unresolved D. TRBV23-1 is an open reading frame whose function is uncertain. The CDR3 has 12 residues. The V gene lost 4 bases and the J gene lost 8 bases, with 11 bases spanning the gap. The CDR3 DNA reads as TGCGCCAGCAGTCGTGAGTGTTCAGAAGCTTTCTTT. Its translation: CASSRECSEAFF.

J is TRBJ1-2 and V is TRBV19, with 10 bases matching TRBD1. J gave up 4 bases and V 4 bases, and 12 bases lay outside the gene matches. The CDR3 extends over 17 amino acids. The V gene's germline CDR1 is LNHDA and CDR2 SQIVND (reference sequence). CDR3: CASSRGTGAYNSYGYTF. The CDR3 DNA reads TGTGCCAGTAGTAGAGGGACAGGGGCGTACAACTCCTATGGCTACACCTTC.

As regards this clone: The junction differs from germline at one of its ends, possibly a read error. The chain couples TRBV20-1 to TRBJ1-1; possible D gene TRBD1, 5 bases. The V gene's germline CDR1 is DFQATT and CDR2 SNEGSKA (reference sequence). There are 8 residues in the CDR3. The CDR3 here is CSATGGIF. The CDR3 region has the DNA TGCAGTGCTACGGGGGGTATCTTT.

This chain uses TRBV5-1 with TRBJ1-4; a possible D gene is TRBD1 (6 bases). The length of the CDR3 is 17 residues. Germline V gene data show CDR1 as SGHRS and CDR2 as YFSETQ. Trimming removed 4 bases at V and 0 bases at J, with 16 bases between. CDR3 nucleotide sequence: TGCGCCAGCAGCCGGACAGCCCAGGGTGCAACTAATGAAAAACTGTTTTTT. It specifies CASSRTAQGATNEKLFF. Full variable domain (missing parts from reference TRBV5-1 and TRBJ1-4): KAGVTQTPRYLIKTRGQQVTLSCSPISGHRSVSWYQQTPGQGLQFLFEYFSETQRNKGNFPGRFSGRQFSNSRSEMNVSTLELGDSALYLCASSRTAQGATNEKLFFGSGTQLSVL.

J is TRBJ2-1 and V is TRBV7-2; 8 nucleotides match TRBD2. Per the germline V gene, CDR1 is SGHTA and CDR2 is FQGNSA. CDR3 length: 16 residues. Trimming took 4 bases from V and 1 from J; bases not matched to a gene: 6. CDR3 loop: CASSSSTSGSYNEQFF. The CDR3, as DNA: TGTGCCAGCAGCTCAAGCACTAGCGGTTCCTACAATGAGCAGTTCTTC.

The rearrangement joins TRBV4-1 to TRBJ2-1, with 7 bases matching TRBD1. V trimming: 0 bases; J trimming: 5 bases; junction bases outside the gene matches: 7. The CDR3 sequence is 16 residues long. CDR1 is MGHRA and CDR2 is YSYEKL in the germline V gene. CDR3 nucleotides: TGCGCCAGCAGCCAAGAACTGGGACAGTTAAACAATGAGCAGTTCTTC. It encodes CASSQELGQLNNEQFF.

The chain combines TRBV7-6 with TRBJ2-1; 12 bases align to TRBD2. The CDR3 extends over 18 amino acids. Trimming removed 2 bases from V and 5 bases from J; junction bases left unmatched: 10. Germline CDR1 reads SGHVS; CDR2 reads FNYEAQ. The CDR3 coding sequence is TGTGCCAGCAGCTTACAACTAGCGGGAGGCACCGGAAACAATGAGCAGTTCTTC. Translating gives CASSLQLAGGTGNNEQFF.

The chain combines TRBV7-8 with TRBJ2-3, with 14 bases matching TRBD2. V lost 3 bases and J lost 8; bases outside the gene matches: 7. Germline V gene lookup returns CDR1 SGHVS and CDR2 FQNEAQ. The CDR3 is 16 residues long. The CDR3 DNA reads as TGTGCCAGCAGCTTGGGGACCGGGACTAGCGGGAGTACGCAGTATTTT. Amino acid sequence: CASSLGTGTSGSTQYF.

The chain uses TRBV27 and TRBJ2-2, with D unclear. Trimming took 7 bases from V and 5 from J, leaving 5 bases between them. This CDR3 comprises 11 residues. CDR1 and CDR2 from the germline V gene are MNHEY and SMNVEV (reference sequence). CDR3 in amino acids: CASTQTGELFF. CDR3 nucleotides: TGTGCCAGCACCCAGACCGGGGAGCTGTTTTTT.

This chain links TRBV6-1 with TRBJ2-4; D not resolved. Trimming pared 3 bases from V and 0 bases from J, leaving 9 bases between. The CDR3 consists of 15 residues. Germline CDR1 and CDR2: MNHNS and SASEGT. The CDR3 DNA reads TGTGCCAGCAGTGATACCAGGCTAGCCAAAAACATTCAGTACTTC. It is translated as CASSDTRLAKNIQYF.

The chain uses TRBV5-6 and TRBJ2-5, with D hard to call. Trimming removed 0 bases from V and 2 bases from J, with 14 bases in between. Germline assignment: CDR1 SGHDT and CDR2 YYEEEE. The CDR3 consists of 16 residues. The CDR3 DNA sequence: TGTGCCAGCAGCTTGGGGCCGCCTGTCCAACAAGAGACCCAGTACTTC. It encodes CASSLGPPVQQETQYF.

V and J are TRBV15 and TRBJ1-3; 7 bases agree with TRBD1. J gave up 2 bases and V 0 bases, and 4 bases lay outside the gene matches. The CDR3 has 16 residues. In germline, CDR1 is LNHNV, CDR2 YYDKDF (reference sequence). The CDR3 spells CATSRDRQGAGNTIYF. Here the CDR3 DNA reads TGTGCCACCAGCAGAGATCGTCAGGGGGCTGGAAACACCATATATTTT.

The V call is TRBV5-1, the J call TRBJ2-5, with a possible D match to TRBD2 (5 bases). Trimming pared 4 bases from V and 2 bases from J, leaving 9 bases between. This CDR3 comprises 13 residues. Germline V gene sequence: CDR1 SGHRS, CDR2 YFSETQ. The CDR3 here is CASSPDSQETQYF. As DNA, the CDR3 is TGCGCCAGCAGCCCGGACTCTCAAGAGACCCAGTACTTC.

J is TRBJ1-5 and V is TRBV4-1; D gene uncertain. CDR3 length: 13 amino acids. CDR1 is MGHRA, CDR2 YSYEKL, per germline. Between the trimmed V and J ends, which lost 1 base and 5 bases, there was a span of 6 bases. CDR3 amino acids: CASSQATDQPQHF. CDR3 bases: TGCGCCAGCAGCCAAGCTACCGATCAGCCCCAGCATTTT.

The gene calls are TRBV7-9 and TRBJ1-1, with 12 nucleotides matching TRBD1. J was trimmed by 6 bases and V by 4 bases; bases with no gene match: 3. CDR1 and CDR2 from the germline V gene are SEHNR and FQNEAQ (reference sequence). The CDR3 spans 14 residues. The DNA of the CDR3 is TGTGCCAGCAGCTCTGGGACAGGGGGCCCTGAAGCTTTCTTT. It translates to CASSSGTGGPEAFF.

This chain connects TRBV5-4 to TRBJ2-5, with a weak D call TRBD2 (5 bases). Germline V gives CDR1 SGHNT, CDR2 YYREEE (reference sequence). The CDR3 loop spans 18 amino acids. V was cut by 0 bases and J by 4 bases, with 22 bases left in between. The CDR3: CASSLALGSYVSGETQYF. The CDR3 DNA follows: TGTGCCAGCAGCTTGGCCCTCGGATCGTATGTCAGCGGAGAGACCCAGTACTTC.

The chain employs TRBV11-3 and TRBJ2-7; TRBD2 matches at 10 bases. This CDR3 region has 14 residues. CDR1 SGHNT and CDR2 YENEEA come from the germline V gene. Trimming cost V 4 bases and J 3 bases; bases outside gene matches: 3. As DNA, the CDR3 is TGTGCCAGCAGCTACACTAGCGGGGACTACGAGCAGTACTTC. Residues: CASSYTSGDYEQYF.

The rearrangement uses TRBV7-2 and TRBJ2-1; a possible D gene is TRBD1 (6 bases). The germline V gene encodes CDR1 SGHTA and CDR2 FQGNSA. Trimming removed 2 bases at V and 7 bases at J, with 9 bases between. The CDR3 length is 13 residues. The DNA of the CDR3 is TGTGCCAGCAGCTTAAGACAGGTTAATGAGCAGTTCTTC. It is translated as CASSLRQVNEQFF. Full variable domain (outside the CDR3, taken from reference TRBV7-2 and TRBJ2-1): GAGVSQSPSNKVTEKGKDVELRCDPISGHTALYWYRQSLGQGLEFLIYFQGNSAPDKSGLPSDRFSAERTGGSVSTLTIQRTQQEDSAVYLCASSLRQVNEQFFGPGTRLTVL.

The chain has TRBV3-1 (or the pseudogene TRBV3-2) and TRBJ2-3; D unresolved. CDR3 length equals 12 residues. The germline V gene encodes CDR1 LGHDT and CDR2 YNNKEL (reference sequence). Trimming left V 3 bases short and J 3 bases short, with 4 bases between. The CDR3: CASSHQTDTQYF. The CDR3 DNA is TGTGCCAGCAGCCACCAGACAGATACGCAGTATTTT.

As DNA, the CDR3 is TGTGCCAGCAGCTGCCTGGAGCTTTCGGCATACGAGCAGTACTTC. Its protein is CASSCLELSAYEQYF. V usage is TRBV9 and J usage is TRBJ2-7; no clear D. V lost 4 bases, J lost 4 bases, and 18 bases lay in between. CDR1 and CDR2 (germline): SGDLS, YYNGEE. The CDR3 is made up of 15 amino acids.

The chain has TRBV6-2 or TRBV6-3 and TRBJ2-2; TRBD1 matches 9 bases. The CDR3 extends over 16 amino acids. The germline V gene has CDR1 MNHEY and CDR2 SVGEGT. The J segment lost 2 bases and the V segment lost 0 bases, leaving 1 base of the junction unmatched. CDR3 loop: CASSYSTGGNTGELFF. The CDR3 DNA follows: TGTGCCAGCAGTTACTCGACAGGGGGTAACACCGGGGAGCTGTTTTTT.

The chain is built from TRBV24-1 and TRBJ2-1; 14 nucleotides align to TRBD2. CDR1 and CDR2 from the germline V gene are KGHDR and SFDVKD. There are 17 residues in the CDR3. After removal of 0 bases from V and 13 bases from J, the junction contained 10 bases not matched to a gene. CDR3 amino acids: CATSDLGTSGSLGLQFF. The DNA of the CDR3 is TGTGCCACCAGTGATTTGGGGACTAGCGGGAGTCTTGGACTCCAGTTCTTC.

In DNA, the CDR3 is TGCAGTGCTAGAGATAACGAGCAGTACTTC. This gives the protein CSARDNEQYF. V and J are TRBV20-1 and TRBJ2-7; D unclear. Germline V lookup: CDR1 DFQATT, CDR2 SNEGSKA (reference sequence). This CDR3 comprises 10 residues. V lost 0 bases and J 5 bases, leaving 2 bases between the germline ends.

The genes are TRBV30 and TRBJ2-5; D gene uncertain. The V and J ends lost 4 bases and 4 bases respectively, with 7 bases between them. Germline CDR1 and CDR2: GTSNPN and SVGIG (reference sequence). The CDR3 contains 11 residues. The CDR3 reads CAWTHLETQYF. In DNA, the CDR3 is TGTGCCTGGACTCACTTAGAGACCCAGTACTTC.

The gene calls are TRBV9 and TRBJ2-2, with TRBD2 identical over 10 bases. V lost 4 bases, J lost 5 bases, and 11 bases stayed unmatched. This CDR3 has 17 residues. Germline V gene data show CDR1 as SGDLS and CDR2 as YYNGEE. The CDR3 sequence: CASSPLSGRASTGELFF. In nucleotides, the CDR3 is TGTGCCAGCAGCCCCCTCAGCGGGAGGGCCAGTACCGGGGAGCTGTTTTTT.

The gene calls are TRBV6-2 or TRBV6-3 and TRBJ1-5; 10 positions match TRBD1. Germline V gene sequence: CDR1 MNHEY, CDR2 SVGEGT. The CDR3 loop spans 14 amino acids. V lost 6 bases and J lost 9; bases outside the gene matches: 8. CDR3 nucleotide sequence: TGTGCCAGCAGCCGGACAGGGGGTGTACGGCCCCAGCATTTT. Translated: CASSRTGGVRPQHF.

V and J are TRBV19 and TRBJ1-6, with 7 bases fitting TRBD1. J gave up 7 bases and V 4 bases, and 10 bases lay outside the gene matches. The CDR3 totals 16 residues. CDR1 and CDR2 (germline): LNHDA, SQIVND (reference sequence). The CDR3 DNA reads as TGTGCCAGTAGTAAGGGACCGGGACAGCTAAATTCACCCCTCCACTTT. It encodes CASSKGPGQLNSPLHF.

The rearrangement uses TRBV11-3 and TRBJ1-4, with D uncertain. CDR3 length: 17 residues. V was shortened by 4 bases and J by 0 bases, with 15 bases between the two germline ends. From germline, CDR1 is SGHNT and CDR2 YENEEA. CDR3 protein: CASSWSLKEATNEKLFF. The CDR3 DNA follows: TGTGCCAGCAGCTGGAGCTTAAAAGAAGCAACTAATGAAAAACTGTTTTTT.

This chain links TRBV9 with TRBJ1-3, with 9 bases that match TRBD1. The germline V gene has CDR1 SGDLS and CDR2 YYNGEE. V lost 0 bases to trimming and J lost 0 bases; unmatched junction nucleotides: 4. The CDR3 extends over 17 amino acids. CDR3 nucleotide sequence: TGTGCCAGCAGCGTAGGACCGGGACAGGGCTCTGGAAACACCATATATTTT. Translating gives CASSVGPGQGSGNTIYF.

This clone was detected only a few times. The V gene is TRBV6-5, the J gene TRBJ2-7; 7 bases agree with TRBD2. CDR3 length: 16 residues. Germline CDR1 MNHEY, CDR2 SVGAGI. V shed 0 bases and J 5 bases; nucleotides not matched to a gene: 10. The CDR3 is CASSYSGDYRPNEQYF. Written as DNA, the CDR3 is TGTGCCAGCAGTTACTCGGGGGACTACCGTCCCAACGAGCAGTACTTC.

This clone was seen a single time. The gene calls are TRBV20-1 and TRBJ1-4; D is unresolved. Germline lookup yields CDR1 DFQATT and CDR2 SNEGSKA (reference sequence). The CDR3 is made up of 11 amino acids. V lost 5 bases and J lost 8, with 9 bases in between. CDR3 loop: CSAPNPEKLFF. DNA of the CDR3: TGCAGTGCTCCTAATCCGGAAAAACTGTTTTTT.